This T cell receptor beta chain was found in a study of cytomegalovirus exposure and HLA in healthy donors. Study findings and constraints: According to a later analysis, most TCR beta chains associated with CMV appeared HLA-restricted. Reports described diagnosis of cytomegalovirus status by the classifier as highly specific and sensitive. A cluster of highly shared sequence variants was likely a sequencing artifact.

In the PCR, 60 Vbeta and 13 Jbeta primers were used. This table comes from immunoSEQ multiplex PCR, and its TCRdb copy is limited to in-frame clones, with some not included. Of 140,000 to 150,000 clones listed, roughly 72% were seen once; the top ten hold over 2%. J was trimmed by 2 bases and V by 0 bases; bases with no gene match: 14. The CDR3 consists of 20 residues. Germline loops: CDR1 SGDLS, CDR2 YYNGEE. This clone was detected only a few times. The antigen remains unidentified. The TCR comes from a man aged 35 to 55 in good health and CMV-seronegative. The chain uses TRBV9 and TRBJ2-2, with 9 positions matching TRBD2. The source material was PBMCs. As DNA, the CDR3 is TGTGCCAGCAGCGTAGCTCTGAGACTAGCGGCCCACTCTAACACCGGGGAGCTGTTTTTT. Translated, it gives CASSVALRLAAHSNTGELFF.